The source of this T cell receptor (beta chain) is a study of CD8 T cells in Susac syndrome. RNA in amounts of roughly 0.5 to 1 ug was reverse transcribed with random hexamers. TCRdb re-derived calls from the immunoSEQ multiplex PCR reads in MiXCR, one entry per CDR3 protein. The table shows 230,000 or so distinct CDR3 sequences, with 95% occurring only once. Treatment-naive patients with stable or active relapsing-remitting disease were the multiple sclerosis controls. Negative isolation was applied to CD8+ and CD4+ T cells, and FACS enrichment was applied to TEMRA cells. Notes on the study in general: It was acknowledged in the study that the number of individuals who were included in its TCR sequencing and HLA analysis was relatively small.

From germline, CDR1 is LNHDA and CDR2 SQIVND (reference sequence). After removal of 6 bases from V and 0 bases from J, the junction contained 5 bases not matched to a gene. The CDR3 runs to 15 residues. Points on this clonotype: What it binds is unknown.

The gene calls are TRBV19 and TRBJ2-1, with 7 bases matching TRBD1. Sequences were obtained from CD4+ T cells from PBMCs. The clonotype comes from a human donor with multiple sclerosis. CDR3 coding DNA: TGTGCCAGTAGGCCGGGACAGCCCTCCTACAATGAGCAGTTCTTC. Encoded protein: CASRPGQPSYNEQFF.